The 15 T cell receptor beta chains given below trace back to one sample, sequenced in a study of beta chain features in type 1 diabetes. Expressed TCRB transcripts were sequenced because the isolated RNA had all been reverse transcribed beforehand. Generated by immunoSEQ multiplex PCR, the TCRdb table keeps only in-frame clones and is missing some. Counted here are about 99,000 clones, 28% occurring once; the ten biggest clones make up less than 0.65%. Study-wide findings and caveats: Shortening of TCRB CDR3s, moderate but significant, appeared in all four CD4+ subsets of Type 1 diabetes patients.

These receptors' targets are unknown. Material: central memory CD4+ T cells from blood. The receptors shown here come from a woman in her late teens or twenties with type 1 diabetes.

This clone was detected only once. The V call is TRBV7-2, the J call TRBJ1-1; D is unclear. V was pared by 4 bases and J by 7 bases, with 13 bases between. Germline V gives CDR1 SGHTA, CDR2 FQGNSA. The CDR3 is made up of 13 amino acids. CDR3 region: CASSSTYSSEAFF. CDR3 sequence (DNA): TGTGCCAGCAGCTCCACATACAGTAGTGAAGCTTTCTTT. The full variable domain, rest sourced from reference TRBV7-2 and TRBJ1-1, is GAGVSQSPSNKVTEKGKDVELRCDPISGHTALYWYRQSLGQGLEFLIYFQGNSAPDKSGLPSDRFSAERTGGSVSTLTIQRTQQEDSAVYLCASSSTYSSEAFFGQGTRLTVV.

This clone was counted only a few times. The chain is built from TRBV28 and TRBJ2-6; TRBD2 matches 9 bases. The CDR3 totals 17 residues. After removal of 4 bases from V and 0 bases from J, the junction contained 4 bases not matched to a gene. Germline V gives CDR1 MDHEN, CDR2 SYDVKM. The DNA for the CDR3 is TGTGCCAGCAGTTCGCGGGGGGGCCGCTCTGGGGCCAACGTCCTGACTTTC. Translation: CASSSRGGRSGANVLTF.

This clone was seen a few times. The V gene is TRBV29-1, the J gene TRBJ1-2, with a possible D match to TRBD1 (5 bases). The ends were cut back, 3 bases at V and 0 bases at J, with 14 bases in the middle. The CDR3 consists of 15 residues. The germline gives CDR1 SQVTM, CDR2 ANQGSEA. The CDR3 is CSVEPGTKPNYGYTF. Here the CDR3 DNA reads TGCAGCGTTGAGCCAGGGACTAAGCCTAACTATGGCTACACCTTC.

The J gene is TRBJ2-5, the V gene TRBV30; 9 bases agree with TRBD2. The CDR3 consists of 14 residues. The J segment lost 4 bases and the V segment lost 5 bases, leaving 8 bases of the junction unmatched. Germline V gives CDR1 GTSNPN, CDR2 SVGIG (reference sequence). The CDR3: CAWGSGSGGETQYF. The CDR3 DNA reads TGTGCCTGGGGTAGCGGGAGCGGAGGAGAGACCCAGTACTTC. Looking up the rest from reference TRBV30 and TRBJ2-5 gives the full variable domain: SQTIHQWPATLVQPVGSPLSLECTVEGTSNPNLYWYRQAAGRGLQLLFYSVGIGQISSEVPQNLSASRPQDRQFILSSKKLLLSDSGFYLCAWGSGSGGETQYFGPGTRLLVL.

In its sample, this clone was seen a few times. The genes are TRBV5-4 and TRBJ1-4; the match to TRBD1 covers 9 bases. V shed 6 bases and J 3 bases; nucleotides not matched to a gene: 9. CDR1 is SGHNT, CDR2 YYREEE, per germline (reference sequence). The CDR3 length is 16 residues. The CDR3 DNA sequence: TGTGCCAGCAACCCCGGGACAGGGAGGCCTAATGAAAAACTGTTTTTT. Its translation is CASNPGTGRPNEKLFF.

The chain combines TRBV18 with TRBJ2-5; 8 bases are a match to TRBD1. CDR1 and CDR2 (germline): KGHSH, LQKENI. The CDR3 runs 15 residues. Trimming removed 0 bases from V and 5 bases from J; junction bases left unmatched: 5. The CDR3 sequence is CASSPPQGAGETQYF. CDR3 nucleotide sequence: TGTGCCAGCTCACCACCTCAGGGGGCCGGGGAGACCCAGTACTTC.

A few counts support this clone. The chain links TRBV2 to TRBJ2-2; 11 bases align to TRBD2. CDR3 length equals 14 residues. J was trimmed by 7 bases and V by 6 bases; bases with no gene match: 4. Germline V gene data show CDR1 as SNHLY and CDR2 as FYNNEI. The CDR3 protein is CASRTGTSGGELFF. The CDR3 nucleotides are TGTGCCAGCAGGACCGGGACTAGCGGCGGGGAGCTGTTTTTT. Full variable domain (outside the CDR3, taken from reference TRBV2 and TRBJ2-2): EPEVTQTPSHQVTQMGQEVILRCVPISNHLYFYWYRQILGQKVEFLVSFYNNEISEKSEIFDDQFSVERPDGSNFTLKIRSTKLEDSAMYFCASRTGTSGGELFFGEGSRLTVL.

This clone was seen a few times. This chain connects TRBV2 to TRBJ2-1; 12 bases align to TRBD2. The CDR3 has 12 amino acids. Germline lookup yields CDR1 SNHLY and CDR2 FYNNEI. V was clipped by 8 bases and J by 9 bases; unmatched bases: 2. The CDR3 nucleotides read TGTGCCAGCCGACTAGCGGGAGCTGAGCAGTTCTTC. Amino acids: CASRLAGAEQFF. The whole variable domain, remainder taken from reference TRBV2 and TRBJ2-1, is EPEVTQTPSHQVTQMGQEVILRCVPISNHLYFYWYRQILGQKVEFLVSFYNNEISEKSEIFDDQFSVERPDGSNFTLKIRSTKLEDSAMYFCASRLAGAEQFFGPGTRLTVL.

This clone was detected only a few times. The chain combines TRBV27 with TRBJ2-1, with TRBD2 matching over 10 bases. CDR1 is MNHEY and CDR2 is SMNVEV in the germline V gene (reference sequence). CDR3 length: 15 residues. The trim removed 1 base at V and 9 bases at J, leaving 6 bases unmatched. CDR3 sequence (DNA): TGTGCCAGCAGTTTATTGGCTAGCGGGAGCGCTGAGCAGTTCTTC. It yields the protein CASSLLASGSAEQFF.

This clone was counted between two and nine times. The chain joins TRBV27 to TRBJ2-7; a weak D match, TRBD2 (5 bases). The V gene lost 5 bases and the J gene lost 3 bases, with 14 bases spanning the gap. This CDR3 is 14 amino acids long. The germline V gene encodes CDR1 MNHEY and CDR2 SMNVEV (reference sequence). CDR3 nucleotides: TGTGCCAGCAGTAAGGACTCGAGTTTCTACGAGCAGTACGTC. It codes for CASSKDSSFYEQYV.

This clone was recorded a few times. The chain links TRBV14 to TRBJ1-2; D gene uncertain. The CDR3 contains 15 residues. The V gene lost 4 bases and the J gene lost 5 bases, with 17 bases spanning the gap. Germline CDR1 and CDR2: SGHDN and FVKESK. In nucleotides, the CDR3 is TGTGCCAGCAGCCGTTCGGGTATTATCTCATATGGCTACACCTTC. It is translated as CASSRSGIISYGYTF.

This clone was observed a handful of times. The chain carries TRBV9 and TRBJ2-1; the match to TRBD2 covers 7 bases. This CDR3 comprises 14 residues. Trimming took 6 bases from V and 10 from J; bases not matched to a gene: 13. Germline V gene lookup returns CDR1 SGDLS and CDR2 YYNGEE. The CDR3 spells CASTETSSPLEQFF. CDR3 sequence (DNA): TGTGCCAGCACCGAGACTAGCTCCCCCTTGGAGCAGTTCTTC.

This clone was seen a handful of times. The rearrangement links TRBV28 to TRBJ2-5; 8 bases map to TRBD1. The CDR3 spans 13 residues. V shed 6 bases, J shed 4 bases, and the junction held 4 bases outside the gene matches. Germline V gene lookup returns CDR1 MDHEN and CDR2 SYDVKM. The CDR3 is CASRWTGRETQYF. The CDR3 coding sequence is TGTGCCAGCAGATGGACAGGGAGAGAGACCCAGTACTTC.

Written as DNA, the CDR3 is TGTGCCAGTAGTATAACTAGGGACAATGAGCAGTTCTTC. Translation gives CASSITRDNEQFF. V usage is TRBV19 and J usage is TRBJ2-1, with D possibly being TRBD2 (5 bases). This CDR3 spans 13 amino acids. V lost 2 bases and J 5 bases, leaving 7 bases between the germline ends. Germline CDR1 reads LNHDA; CDR2 reads SQIVND (reference sequence).

The genes are TRBV27 and TRBJ1-5, with TRBD1 as a possible D gene (6 bases). Germline V CDR1 and CDR2: MNHEY, SMNVEV (reference sequence). The CDR3 runs 18 residues. Trimming stripped 6 bases from V and 0 bases from J, with 21 bases between. In DNA, the CDR3 is TGTGCCAGCAGCCCCAAGGGAACAGGGACATATAGCAATCAGCCCCAGCATTTT. Translated, it gives CASSPKGTGTYSNQPQHF.